In this sample, the clone carrying this T cell receptor (beta chain) turned up many times. These data come from a study of early T cells in non-severe SARS-CoV-2 infection. At the level of the study: Chains stayed unpaired after sequencing of bulk RNA from unsorted whole blood.

Individual cDNA molecules were tagged with unique molecular identifiers. TCRdb re-called the 5' RACE reads with MiXCR, one entry per CDR3 protein. The table lists approximately 37,000 distinct CDR3 sequences, 5% to 6% of them singletons. The source is an adult who was a healthcare worker with PCR-confirmed SARS-CoV-2 infection or an uninfected control (not recorded which). The sequencing here drew on whole blood, taken at baseline.

The DNA for the CDR3 is TGTGCCACAGAGATCCTAGCGGGAGGTGAGCAGTTCTTC. It translates to CATEILAGGEQFF. The chain carries TRBV7-9 and TRBJ2-1; 11 nucleotides agree with TRBD2. The CDR3 length is 13 residues. Germline V gene data show CDR1 as SEHNR and CDR2 as FQNEAQ (reference sequence). The ends lost 10 bases at V and 9 bases at J; junction bases unmatched: 8.